Listed below are T cell receptor beta chains from one sample, sequenced in a study of T cell responses to AZD1222 COVID-19 vaccine. Method: immunoSEQ multiplex PCR; TCRdb's copy keeps in-frame clones and lacks some. This sample has roughly 70,000 clones, with about 83% found just once. Sequences were derived from peripheral blood, sampled 28 days after the second AZD1222 dose. The receptors shown here come from an adult who received the AZD1222 COVID-19 vaccine. Both conserved end residues are part of each CDR3. The order of the fields is clone size, V gene, J gene, CDR3 protein. Clone size is given for some rows only: seen once, a few or many times, or a class if the clone is expanded.

>NA|TRBV2|TRBJ2-2
CASSPSAARLPNTGELFF
>NA|TRBV7-6|TRBJ2-7
CASSLEGQSSYEQYF
>NA|TRBV9|TRBJ1-4
CASSARPGSGEKLFF
>NA|TRBV3-1/TRBV3-2|TRBJ2-7
CAISSSGGYEQYF
>NA|TRBV15|TRBJ1-2
CATSRNRGGSDYGYTF
>NA|TRBV5-4|TRBJ1-2
CASSFSGTNYGYTF
>NA|TRBV30|TRBJ2-2
CAWKGGQSGHGELFF
>NA|TRBV3-1/TRBV3-2|TRBJ2-5
CATVTSDQETQYF
>NA|TRBV6-4|TRBJ2-2
CASSDSQHAATGELFF
>NA|TRBV11-2|TRBJ1-6
CASSFTTGAGSPLHF
>NA|TRBV10-3|TRBJ2-7
CAISNRDRGSYEQYF
>few|TRBV6-2/TRBV6-3|TRBJ1-5
CASSRDRGGPRSNQPQHF
>NA|TRBV5-1|TRBJ2-2
CASSSYRVSGELFF
>NA|TRBV6-5|TRBJ1-1
CASSYYTDTEAFF
>few|TRBV6-6|TRBJ1-4
CASSYSTGGSEKLFF
>NA|TRBV30|TRBJ2-6
CAWSGDFSGANVLTF
>NA|TRBV5-1|TRBJ2-3
CASSLTVQGRGTDTQYF
>few|TRBV7-7|TRBJ1-3
CASSLGAGSGNTIYF
>NA|TRBV7-9|TRBJ1-6
CASRPGTLVSPLHF
>NA|TRBV4-3|TRBJ2-1
CASSQDTDMFEEQFF
>NA|TRBV29-1|TRBJ2-5
CSVGGGRGETQYF
>NA|TRBV5-1|TRBJ2-7
CASSLGSGGYEQYF
>few|TRBV13|TRBJ2-4
CASSYRVGAKNIQYF
>NA|TRBV7-9|TRBJ1-1
CASTPEAMNTEAFF
>NA|TRBV2|TRBJ1-2
CASSDQGFNYGYTF
>NA|TRBV6-1|TRBJ2-3
CASSETLAGANTQYF
>NA|TRBV10-3|TRBJ1-1
CAISDGAGGNTEAFF
>few|TRBV4-2|TRBJ2-1
CASSQDSGAYNEQFF
>NA|TRBV29-1|TRBJ1-1
CSVDTGHSAFF
>NA|TRBV19|TRBJ2-7
CASRPVRGGEQYF
>NA|TRBV10-3|TRBJ2-7
CAISESYAGGDEQYF
>NA|TRBV11-2|TRBJ2-7
CASSWGQATYEQYF
>NA|TRBV4-2|TRBJ2-7
CASSQNGGAAYEQYF
>NA|TRBV7-2|TRBJ1-2
CASSFTGTELGYTF
>NA|TRBV2|TRBJ2-3
CASNEVTQYF
>few|TRBV5-1|TRBJ2-1
CASSQGLAGQFF
>NA|TRBV7-2|TRBJ1-5
CASSLRGDQPQHF
>NA|TRBV28|TRBJ2-1
CASSLPGYNEQFF
>NA|TRBV3-1/TRBV3-2|TRBJ2-5
CASSQVPGGFQETQYF
>NA|TRBV9|TRBJ2-3
CASSASTGTDTQYF
>NA|TRBV5-1|TRBJ1-6
CASSFRDRDNSPLHF
>medium-sized|TRBV2|TRBJ1-2
CASRAGQGATYGYTF
>NA|TRBV13|TRBJ1-2
CASSPPWGPNYGYTF
>NA|TRBV11-2|TRBJ1-4
CASSPSGEKLFF